Listed below are T cell receptor beta chains from one sample, sequenced in a study of blood T cells in healthy people across ages. TCRdb re-derived calls from the 5' RACE reads in MiXCR, one entry per CDR3 protein. The sample has roughly 800,000 distinct CDR3 sequences, more than 45% seen once. The material sequenced was blood. Every receptor here comes from a man aged 30 to 45 in good health. Each CDR3 is given with its conserved first and last residue. A D gene is named only where the DNA matches it firmly. Some rows have no size entry. The others give once, few or many, or a class for an expanded clone.

j_call: TRBJ2-7
clone_size: few
d_call: .
v_call: TRBV5-1
cdr3_aa: CASSLADRTYEQYF
cdr3_nt: TGCGCCAGCAGCTTGGCCGACCGTACCTACGAGCAGTACTTC

j_call: TRBJ2-5
clone_size: .
d_call: .
v_call: TRBV2
cdr3_aa: CASSVLSAGATWGEQYF
cdr3_nt: TGTGCCAGCAGTGTTTTGTCGGCGGGGGCCACCTGGGGTGAGCAGTACTTC

j_call: TRBJ2-7
clone_size: .
d_call: .
v_call: TRBV5-5
cdr3_aa: CASSWTRTDEQYF
cdr3_nt: TGTGCCAGCAGCTGGACCCGGACTGACGAGCAGTACTTC

j_call: TRBJ2-5
clone_size: few
d_call: .
v_call: TRBV29-1
cdr3_aa: CSVEEETQYF
cdr3_nt: TGCAGCGTTGAAGAAGAGACCCAGTACTTC

j_call: TRBJ2-1
clone_size: .
d_call: TRBD1
v_call: TRBV5-5
cdr3_aa: CASSPENRGFDEQFF
cdr3_nt: TGTGCCAGCAGTCCGGAGAACAGGGGTTTCGATGAGCAGTTCTTC

j_call: TRBJ2-1
clone_size: .
d_call: .
v_call: TRBV6-2/TRBV6-3
cdr3_aa: CASSLRGINGQFF
cdr3_nt: TGTGCCAGCAGTCTCCGGGGTATTAATGGGCAGTTCTTC

j_call: TRBJ2-3
clone_size: .
d_call: .
v_call: TRBV9
cdr3_aa: CASSVGSFPSTDTQYF
cdr3_nt: TGTGCCAGCAGCGTAGGAAGCTTCCCGAGCACAGATACGCAGTATTTT

j_call: TRBJ2-7
clone_size: few
d_call: .
v_call: TRBV2
cdr3_aa: CASTGSGYEQYF
cdr3_nt: TGTGCCAGCACTGGGTCGGGCTACGAGCAGTACTTC

j_call: TRBJ2-5
clone_size: .
d_call: .
v_call: TRBV7-2
cdr3_aa: CANSTQTGRETQYF
cdr3_nt: TGTGCCAACAGCACGCAGACAGGAAGGGAGACCCAGTACTTC

j_call: TRBJ1-1
clone_size: .
d_call: .
v_call: TRBV6-2/TRBV6-3
cdr3_aa: CASSYSGLLAEAFF
cdr3_nt: TGTGCCAGCAGTTACTCGGGGCTTCTCGCTGAAGCTTTCTTT

j_call: TRBJ2-5
clone_size: .
d_call: .
v_call: TRBV7-9
cdr3_aa: CASSFLSGGLQETQYF
cdr3_nt: TGTGCCAGCAGCTTTCTGTCGGGGGGCCTCCAAGAGACCCAGTACTTC

j_call: TRBJ2-3
clone_size: once
d_call: .
v_call: TRBV20-1
cdr3_aa: CSVKDPSTDTQYF
cdr3_nt: TGCAGTGTCAAGGACCCTAGCACAGATACGCAGTATTTT

j_call: TRBJ2-5
clone_size: .
d_call: .
v_call: TRBV5-1
cdr3_aa: CASSMRSRETQYF
cdr3_nt: TGCGCCAGCAGTATGCGGTCCCGAGAGACCCAGTACTTC

j_call: TRBJ2-3
clone_size: many
d_call: TRBD1
v_call: TRBV6-5
cdr3_aa: CATGQGSTDTQYF
cdr3_nt: TGTGCCACCGGACAGGGGAGCACAGATACGCAGTATTTT

j_call: TRBJ2-7
clone_size: .
d_call: .
v_call: TRBV6-1
cdr3_aa: CASSEIAGTDEQYF
cdr3_nt: TGTGCCAGCAGTGAGATCGCCGGTACAGACGAGCAGTACTTC

j_call: TRBJ1-2
clone_size: .
d_call: TRBD1
v_call: TRBV7-8
cdr3_aa: CASSPEQGIRGYTF
cdr3_nt: TGTGCCAGCAGCCCTGAACAGGGGATCCGTGGCTACACCTTC

j_call: TRBJ2-7
clone_size: .
d_call: TRBD2
v_call: TRBV7-2
cdr3_aa: CAGSILAGSYEQYF
cdr3_nt: TGTGCCGGCAGTATACTAGCGGGGAGCTACGAGCAGTACTTC

j_call: TRBJ2-5
clone_size: .
d_call: .
v_call: TRBV10-3
cdr3_aa: CATVQGLGDKTQYF
cdr3_nt: TGTGCCACAGTCCAAGGGCTGGGGGATAAGACCCAGTACTTC

j_call: TRBJ2-1
clone_size: .
d_call: TRBD1
v_call: TRBV16
cdr3_aa: CASGPGQRTRNNEQFF
cdr3_nt: TGTGCCAGCGGCCCGGGACAGCGGACGAGGAACAATGAGCAGTTCTTC

j_call: TRBJ2-1
clone_size: few
d_call: .
v_call: TRBV20-1
cdr3_aa: CSTARAGRNEQFF
cdr3_nt: TGCAGTACAGCCCGGGCAGGTAGGAATGAGCAGTTCTTC

j_call: TRBJ2-7
clone_size: .
d_call: .
v_call: TRBV11-2
cdr3_aa: CASSLDAGLTVEQYF
cdr3_nt: TGTGCCAGCAGCCTCGATGCGGGCTTAACCGTCGAGCAGTACTTC

j_call: TRBJ2-2
clone_size: .
d_call: .
v_call: TRBV3-1
cdr3_aa: CASTPGRNTGELFF
cdr3_nt: TGTGCCAGCACTCCGGGTAGGAACACCGGGGAGCTGTTTTTT

j_call: TRBJ1-5
clone_size: few
d_call: TRBD1
v_call: TRBV5-1
cdr3_aa: CASSFGTGDQPQHF
cdr3_nt: TGCGCCAGCAGCTTCGGGACAGGGGATCAGCCCCAGCATTTT

j_call: TRBJ2-2
clone_size: .
d_call: .
v_call: TRBV19
cdr3_aa: CASSTGTQVGELFF
cdr3_nt: TGTGCCAGTAGTACCGGGACCCAGGTCGGGGAGCTGTTTTTT

j_call: TRBJ2-1
clone_size: few
d_call: .
v_call: TRBV29-1
cdr3_aa: CSVPKAGQFSYNEQFF
cdr3_nt: TGCAGCGTGCCCAAGGCGGGACAGTTCTCCTACAATGAGCAGTTCTTC

j_call: TRBJ2-4
clone_size: .
d_call: .
v_call: TRBV4-3
cdr3_aa: CASSQDAGNGYKNIQYF
cdr3_nt: TGCGCCAGCAGCCAAGATGCCGGGAATGGCTACAAAAACATTCAGTACTTC

j_call: TRBJ2-3
clone_size: few
d_call: TRBD1
v_call: TRBV4-2
cdr3_aa: CASSQERDRADTQYF
cdr3_nt: TGTGCCAGCAGCCAAGAGAGGGACAGGGCAGATACGCAGTATTTT

j_call: TRBJ2-1
clone_size: few
d_call: .
v_call: TRBV10-3
cdr3_aa: CAIGSRYDEQFF
cdr3_nt: TGTGCCATCGGATCGCGGTACGATGAGCAGTTCTTC

j_call: TRBJ2-7
clone_size: few
d_call: TRBD1
v_call: TRBV7-2
cdr3_aa: CASSLSYSGQGDYEQYF
cdr3_nt: TGTGCCAGCAGCTTATCGTACTCGGGACAGGGGGACTACGAGCAGTACTTC

j_call: TRBJ2-1
clone_size: .
d_call: .
v_call: TRBV7-2
cdr3_aa: CASSLEGFNEQFF
cdr3_nt: TGTGCCAGCAGCTTAGAAGGCTTCAATGAGCAGTTCTTC

j_call: TRBJ2-5
clone_size: .
d_call: .
v_call: TRBV11-1
cdr3_aa: CASSSIDRSETQYF
cdr3_nt: TGTGCCAGCAGCTCGATAGACAGGTCGGAGACCCAGTACTTC

j_call: TRBJ1-2
clone_size: .
d_call: TRBD1
v_call: TRBV20-1
cdr3_aa: CSATTGDYYGYTF
cdr3_nt: TGCAGTGCGACGACAGGGGACTACTATGGCTACACCTTC

j_call: TRBJ1-2
clone_size: .
d_call: .
v_call: TRBV25-1
cdr3_aa: CASRDWAHGYTF
cdr3_nt: TGTGCCAGCAGGGACTGGGCGCATGGCTACACCTTC

j_call: TRBJ2-7
clone_size: few
d_call: .
v_call: TRBV28
cdr3_aa: CASRLDYEQYF
cdr3_nt: TGTGCCAGCAGACTAGACTACGAGCAGTACTTC

j_call: TRBJ1-2
clone_size: .
d_call: .
v_call: TRBV28
cdr3_aa: CASTTQGNGYTF
cdr3_nt: TGTGCCAGCACCACACAGGGAAATGGCTACACCTTC

j_call: TRBJ1-1
clone_size: .
d_call: TRBD1
v_call: TRBV2
cdr3_aa: CASRTTGDTEAFF
cdr3_nt: TGTGCCAGCAGGACCACAGGGGACACTGAAGCTTTCTTT

j_call: TRBJ2-5
clone_size: .
d_call: TRBD2
v_call: TRBV13
cdr3_aa: CASSRLGTRDETQYF
cdr3_nt: TGTGCCAGCAGCCGCTTAGGGACTAGGGATGAGACCCAGTACTTC

j_call: TRBJ2-5
clone_size: .
d_call: .
v_call: TRBV4-1
cdr3_aa: CASGYSGVQYF
cdr3_nt: TGCGCCAGCGGCTACTCGGGGGTCCAGTACTTC

j_call: TRBJ2-1
clone_size: few
d_call: TRBD2
v_call: TRBV4-3
cdr3_aa: CASSQDTSGTDNEQFF
cdr3_nt: TGCGCCAGCAGCCAAGATACTAGCGGGACAGACAATGAGCAGTTCTTC

j_call: TRBJ1-1
clone_size: .
d_call: .
v_call: TRBV29-1
cdr3_aa: CSGRQETEAFF
cdr3_nt: TGCAGCGGACGACAGGAAACTGAAGCTTTCTTT

j_call: TRBJ2-3
clone_size: .
d_call: TRBD2
v_call: TRBV27
cdr3_aa: CASSPGGPADTQYF
cdr3_nt: TGTGCCAGCAGTCCGGGAGGGCCAGCGGATACGCAGTATTTT

j_call: TRBJ1-2
clone_size: .
d_call: .
v_call: TRBV29-1
cdr3_aa: CSDERNYGYTF
cdr3_nt: TGCAGCGACGAACGGAACTATGGCTACACCTTC

j_call: TRBJ2-1
clone_size: .
d_call: .
v_call: TRBV20-1
cdr3_aa: CSARDYLGSWNEQFF
cdr3_nt: TGCAGTGCTAGAGATTACCTGGGTAGCTGGAATGAGCAGTTCTTC

j_call: TRBJ2-1
clone_size: .
d_call: .
v_call: TRBV7-8
cdr3_aa: CASSFFQGRNEQFF
cdr3_nt: TGTGCCAGCAGCTTTTTTCAGGGTCGGAATGAGCAGTTCTTC

j_call: TRBJ2-3
clone_size: .
d_call: .
v_call: TRBV7-9
cdr3_aa: CASSLGGAGTDTQYF
cdr3_nt: TGTGCCAGCAGCTTAGGGGGGGCGGGAACAGATACGCAGTATTTT

j_call: TRBJ2-3
clone_size: .
d_call: .
v_call: TRBV27
cdr3_aa: CASRTYGSSTDTQYF
cdr3_nt: TGTGCCAGCAGAACCTACGGATCTAGCACAGATACGCAGTATTTT